This TCR beta chain was captured in a study of T cells in Graves' hyperthyroidism and ophthalmopathy (dated 2019 in TCRdb). Turning to the overall study: Peripheral blood samples were taken at initial diagnosis, before any treatment was given. After blood sampling, hyperthyroidism patients were treated with methimazole at a starting dose of 30 mg daily, and ophthalmopathy patients were treated with high-dose intravenous methylprednisolone. To identify TCR V-J signatures that set the groups apart, the researchers used a discovery cohort of more than 95 patients, made up of 40 to 45 with Graves' ophthalmopathy and some 58 with stable Graves' hyperthyroidism. The roughly 100 discovery patients were randomly split 7:3 into training and test sets. According to the paper, TCR Vbeta CDR3 sequencing was carried out on around 140 peripheral blood samples, which came from under 50 ophthalmopathy, roughly 75 hyperthyroidism and roughly 17 progressor patients. Prospective prediction of ophthalmopathy was tested in an independent validation cohort consisting of about 19 hyperthyroidism patients and some 17 patients who later progressed to ophthalmopathy. The study also compared thyroid tissue and blood T-cell repertoires from 5 to 7 Graves' hyperthyroidism patients.

Results and caveats for the whole study, not just this receptor: Most expanded thyroid clonotypes (frequency above 0.001) were also detected in blood, suggesting blood repertoires may reflect thyroid immune responses. Ophthalmopathy was separated from stable hyperthyroidism by a 13 V-J signature model, with around 88% sensitivity and about 81% specificity obtained in cross-validation and 80%/75% obtained in testing. In validation, the model predicted progression to ophthalmopathy with 65% to 71% sensitivity and about 73% specificity, a median of 6.5 months before onset. No statistical method was used to fix the sample size in advance, and group allocation was not hidden from the investigators.

This clonotype appeared many times. The specificity of this receptor is unknown. Qualities for individual bases were not recorded, and no much larger clone is one base off. Stable Graves' hyperthyroidism was defined as the absence of progression to ophthalmopathy over 18 months of follow-up. Hyperthyroidism patients were newly diagnosed, with disease duration under 2 months, and aged 18 to 65 years. Patients with uncontrolled infections, other autoimmune diseases, pregnancy or lactation were excluded. Diagnoses were established on the basis of clinical symptoms, serum thyroxine and TRAb, thyroid ultrasound, and orbital computed tomography. Ficoll-Paque density gradient centrifugation was used to isolate PBMCs from 9.5 to 10 ml of fresh peripheral blood. Total RNA was extracted with Trizol reagent, and quality was checked on an Agilent 2100 Bioanalyzer. The CDR3 sequence holds 14 residues, the cysteine and phenylalanine included. Solely the CDR3 DNA is kept, with 42 bases framed from the first base. Between the V and J ends, shortened by 5 bases and 6 bases respectively, the junction contains 19 bases. The germline V gene (reference sequence) specifies DFQATT as CDR1 and SNEGSKA as CDR2.

Amplification of TCR beta CDR3 regions was carried out from RNA transcripts. A first-round RT-PCR of the TCR CDR3 used the HTBI primer set with the Qiagen OneStep RT-PCR kit. Libraries were constructed in a second round of multiplex PCR, after which size selection and purification were performed. Sequencing of the libraries was done on an Illumina HiSeq2000 using paired-end 100 bp reads. As for the authors' bioinformatics: SOAPnuke was used to process the raw data, removing reads that contained adapters or uncalled bases, had a mean Phred below 15, or lacked an exact match to the constant primer or identifier. High-quality paired reads were merged using COPE v1.2.5, and each unique nucleotide sequence was defined as a clonotype. Clonotypes were aligned to IMGT TRBV, TRBD and TRBJ reference segments using MiTCR v1.1. Analysis was restricted to V-J combinations with a frequency above 0.0001, which covered approximately 99% of repertoires. A TCS score was defined as the ratio of F50 (clonal expansion) to E x V (chaos), with BLOSUM62-based TCRdist applied between CDR3 peptides within each V-J. Welch's t-statistics and random forest reduced fewer than 600 V-J features to around 14, which were used in a naive Bayes classifier (R e1071). TCRdb cleaned the public reads at Q25 with fastp, built clones with MiXCR and kept in-frame beta chains. Each entry is one CDR3 protein sequence, shown with its most common DNA and genes. What appears here as the V and J calls and clone size reflects TCRdb's work, not the paper's. For this sample the table gives around 350,000 distinct CDR3 sequences, of which about a fifth were detected only once. Clones ranked in the top ten supply about 3.7% of the sample.

The chain is assembled from TRBV20-1 and TRBJ1-2; the D gene is not confidently resolved. The source of this sequence is a young woman with Graves' hyperthyroidism. The sequencing input was blood. The nucleotide sequence is given as TGCAGTGCTCCCCAGCGGGGTAAATCCCATGGCTACACCTTC. Protein translation: CSAPQRGKSHGYTF.